Listed here is a single TCR beta chain. Its cognate antigen is unknown. This sample was taken from a study of OX40 agonist ivuxolimab in advanced cancers. As for the study in general: Mean age 60 years, range about 23 to 79; 82.7% male.

The CDR3 loop spans 17 amino acids. Trimming removed 4 bases from V and 4 bases from J, with 20 bases in between. The germline CDR1 and CDR2 sequences are SGHVS and FQNEAQ. General observations from the study: Among expanded peripheral T cells, antigen specificity went undetermined.

Method: immunoSEQ multiplex PCR; TCRdb's copy keeps in-frame clones and lacks some. The data show some 75,000 clones, approximately 83% seen once. This sample comprised CD4+ or CD8+ T cells sorted from blood, obtained in a trial of the OX40 agonist ivuxolimab. The origin of this receptor is an adult with an advanced solid tumor such as melanoma, head and neck, liver or kidney cancer. V is TRBV7-8 and J is TRBJ1-5, with D possibly being TRBD1 (5 bases). CDR3 DNA sequence: TGTGCCAGCAGCTCCGGGTCGGGCGGGGGGTCGAATCAGCCCCAGCATTTT. Translation: CASSSGSGGGSNQPQHF.